The entry that follows covers one T cell receptor beta chain sequence. Its antigen is still unknown. TCRdb's copy holds only in-frame clones and misses some; the assay was immunoSEQ multiplex PCR. The repertoire includes 440,000 or so clones, 90% of them detected once, and less than 4.5% sits in the top ten. These data belong to a study of Ad26.COV2.S vaccination and SARS-CoV-2 variants. Overall study results and limits: The TCR breadth and depth analyses may have produced an underestimate of total T cell responses.

This CDR3 has 11 residues. Trimming took 0 bases from V and 11 from J, leaving 4 bases between them. Per germline, CDR1 MNHEY and CDR2 SVGEGT. Described treatment: over 15 received Ad26.COV2.S at low or high dose, single or two shots; roughly 5 received placebo; per-sample allocation not given. Collection of the samples took place on day 63 after the first injection of vaccine or placebo. This person who donated was an adult of 18-55 years in Boston. Sequences were derived from peripheral blood, sampled in a trial of Ad26.COV2.S vaccine versus placebo. The clonotype comes from a person between 18 and 65 years old who received the Ad26.COV2.S COVID-19 vaccine or a placebo. The gene calls are TRBV6-2 or TRBV6-3 and TRBJ2-2, with D uncertain. CDR3 sequence (DNA): TGTGCCAGCAGTTACTCTTTTGAGCTGTTTTTT. This encodes CASSYSFELFF.